These 20 T cell receptor beta chains share one sample of origin, sequenced in a study of T cell responses to AZD1222 COVID-19 vaccine. Method: immunoSEQ multiplex PCR; TCRdb's copy keeps in-frame clones and lacks some. This sample has roughly 120,000 clones, with roughly 89% found just once. Sequenced here: peripheral blood, sampled 28 days after the second AZD1222 dose. These receptor sequences come from an adult who received the AZD1222 COVID-19 vaccine.

This chain joins TRBV13 and TRBJ2-7, with 10 bases lining up with TRBD2. This CDR3 region has 14 residues. Germline CDR1 is PRHDT and CDR2 is FYEKMQ (reference sequence). The trim removed 3 bases at V and 6 bases at J, leaving 5 bases unmatched. The CDR3 DNA reads TGTGCCAGCAGCTTGGCTAGCGGGAGATTCGAGCAGTACTTC. As protein: CASSLASGRFEQYF.

V and J are TRBV28 and TRBJ1-3; D is perhaps TRBD1 (5 bases). Germline V gene sequence: CDR1 MDHEN, CDR2 SYDVKM. The ends were cut back, 5 bases at V and 0 bases at J, with 17 bases in the middle. This CDR3 region has 17 residues. CDR3 protein: CASSVTGLRSSGNTIYF. CDR3 bases: TGTGCCAGCAGTGTCACGGGACTGAGGAGCTCTGGAAACACCATATATTTT.

The chain has TRBV7-2 and TRBJ2-3, with 9 bases lining up with TRBD2. Unmatched junction bases numbered 8, after V lost 8 bases and J lost 2 bases. The CDR3 length is 15 residues. Per the germline V gene, CDR1 is SGHTA and CDR2 is FQGNSA. The CDR3 DNA is TGTGCCAGCGGTCTAGCGGGGCAAGTCACAGATACGCAGTATTTT. Protein: CASGLAGQVTDTQYF.

The chain is built from TRBV3-1 (or the pseudogene TRBV3-2) and TRBJ1-2, with D uncertain. V lost 1 base, J lost 6 bases, and 9 bases lay in between. Germline V lookup: CDR1 LGHDT, CDR2 YNNKEL (reference sequence). The CDR3 covers 13 residues. CDR3 residues: CASSQVAQDGYTF. CDR3 in DNA: TGTGCCAGCAGCCAAGTTGCCCAGGATGGCTACACCTTC.

This rearrangement joins TRBV5-6 to TRBJ2-7, with a possible D match to TRBD1 (6 bases). The germline V gene has CDR1 SGHDT and CDR2 YYEEEE. The CDR3 has 14 residues. Trimming took 3 bases from V and 3 from J, leaving 13 bases between them. CDR3 in DNA: TGTGCCAGCAGCTCCTTGACAGGTTACTACGAGCAGTACTTC. Residues: CASSSLTGYYEQYF.

The genes are TRBV19 and TRBJ2-3, with D tentatively TRBD2 (6 bases). Germline-derived CDR1 and CDR2 are LNHDA and SQIVND (reference sequence). The CDR3 consists of 14 residues. V was cut by 7 bases and J by 6 bases, with 17 bases left in between. CDR3: CASTLGGGSDTQYF. The CDR3 bases are TGTGCCAGTACACTCGGCGGAGGGTCGGATACGCAGTATTTT.

This clone was picked up a small number of times. The chain has TRBV5-6 and TRBJ2-7, with D possibly being TRBD1 or TRBD2 (5 bases each). The CDR3 runs 13 residues. The V gene lost 4 bases and the J gene lost 9 bases, with 17 bases spanning the gap. CDR1 SGHDT and CDR2 YYEEEE come from the germline V gene. CDR3 protein: CASSVSRGHGQYF. The CDR3 DNA is TGTGCCAGCAGCGTCTCCCGGGGCCACGGGCAGTACTTC.

The chain employs TRBV30 and TRBJ1-5; D gene unclear. The CDR3 is 13 amino acids. Germline V gives CDR1 GTSNPN, CDR2 SVGIG (reference sequence). V was pared by 3 bases and J by 5 bases, with 11 bases between. CDR3 loop: CAWSRGRDQPQHF. The DNA for the CDR3 is TGTGCCTGGAGCCGAGGAAGAGATCAGCCCCAGCATTTT.

The chain combines TRBV2 with TRBJ2-5; 12 bases match TRBD2. The V and J ends lost 1 base and 2 bases, in that order; junction bases with no gene match: 5. Germline lookup yields CDR1 SNHLY and CDR2 FYNNEI. The CDR3 is 17 residues long. This CDR3 reads CASSEVGTSGHQETQYF. For the CDR3, the DNA is TGTGCCAGCAGTGAAGTTGGGACTAGCGGGCATCAAGAGACCCAGTACTTC.

The chain links TRBV11-3 to TRBJ2-1, with D unresolved. CDR1 SGHNT and CDR2 YENEEA come from the germline V gene. This CDR3 is 14 amino acids long. The V end was cut by 6 bases, the J end by 4 bases, with 13 bases between. The CDR3, as DNA: TGTGCCAGCAGGCCCGGACGGAATTACAATGAGCAGTTCTTC. It codes for CASRPGRNYNEQFF.

This chain joins TRBV28 and TRBJ2-7; a weak D match, TRBD1 (6 bases). Trimming shortened V by 4 bases and J by 4 bases, and 23 bases separated the two germline ends. This CDR3 spans 17 amino acids. Germline-derived CDR1 and CDR2 are MDHEN and SYDVKM. The CDR3 region has the DNA TGTGCCAGCAGTTCCCCCCCTTACAGGGACGTCGGGTACGAGCAGTACTTC. Translating gives CASSSPPYRDVGYEQYF.

The chain employs TRBV10-3 and TRBJ2-5; the D gene could be TRBD1 or TRBD2 (5 bases each). There are 13 residues in the CDR3. The germline CDR1 and CDR2 sequences are ENHRY and SYGVKD. The V end was cut by 6 bases, the J end by 4 bases, with 12 bases between. CDR3 sequence reads: CAIRSGARETQYF. The CDR3 DNA reads TGTGCCATCAGGTCCGGGGCGAGAGAGACCCAGTACTTC.

V usage is TRBV14 and J usage is TRBJ2-7; D possibly corresponds to TRBD1 (6 bases). The CDR3 runs 13 residues. The V and J ends lost 5 bases and 2 bases respectively, with 10 bases between them. In germline, CDR1 is SGHDN, CDR2 FVKESK. DNA of the CDR3: TGTGCCAGCAGCGAGACAGGTACCTACGAGCAGTACTTC. Translation: CASSETGTYEQYF.

This chain joins TRBV14 and TRBJ2-1; D gene unclear. CDR1 is SGHDN and CDR2 is FVKESK in the germline V gene. This CDR3 contains 13 residues. V was pared by 1 base and J by 12 bases, with 13 bases between. The CDR3 loop is CASSQGRSSRQFF. In DNA, the CDR3 is TGTGCCAGCAGCCAAGGCCGGTCGTCTAGGCAGTTCTTC.

The chain has TRBV7-9 and TRBJ1-2; D is undetermined. Trimming pared 5 bases from V and 2 bases from J, leaving 24 bases between. The CDR3 has 18 amino acids. In germline, CDR1 is SEHNR, CDR2 FQNEAQ (reference sequence). The CDR3 sequence is CASSPRMGPRGLNYGYTF. CDR3 coding DNA: TGTGCCAGCAGCCCTAGGATGGGTCCCAGAGGATTAAACTATGGCTACACCTTC.

The rearrangement links TRBV9 to TRBJ2-2; 7 nucleotides line up with TRBD1. CDR1 and CDR2 (germline): SGDLS, YYNGEE. This CDR3 region has 17 residues. J was trimmed by 0 bases and V by 7 bases; bases with no gene match: 12. This chain's CDR3 is CASAVRWDRANTGELFF. The CDR3 DNA follows: TGTGCCAGCGCAGTACGGTGGGACAGAGCGAACACCGGGGAGCTGTTTTTT. The full variable domain, its missing parts supplied by reference TRBV9 and TRBJ2-2, is DSGVTQTPKHLITATGQRVTLRCSPRSGDLSVYWYQQSLDQGLQFLIQYYNGEERAKGNILERFSAQQFPDLHSELNLSSLELGDSALYFCASAVRWDRANTGELFFGEGSRLTVL.

V gene TRBV9 combines with J gene TRBJ1-1; D remains unclear. V was cut by 4 bases and J by 1 base, with 11 bases left in between. Germline loops: CDR1 SGDLS, CDR2 YYNGEE. The CDR3 runs to 14 residues. As DNA, the CDR3 is TGTGCCAGCAGCCGGGGAAGAACGAACACTGAAGCTTTCTTT. Its protein product is CASSRGRTNTEAFF.

Details on this clone: At one boundary the junction diverges from the germline segment, which might be a read error. This sequence joins TRBV7-7 and TRBJ2-7; perhaps TRBD1 as D (5 bases). The V gene's germline CDR1 is SSHAT and CDR2 FNYEAQ (reference sequence). The CDR3 runs 15 residues. The CDR3 spells CASSLAIDSRYEQYF. DNA of the CDR3: TGTGCTAGCAGCTTAGCAATTGACAGCCGCTACGAGCAGTACTTC.

The chain carries TRBV11-3 and TRBJ2-7; tentative D call: TRBD2 (6 bases). The germline CDR1 and CDR2 sequences are SGHNT and YENEEA. The V gene lost 0 bases and the J gene lost 5 bases, with 8 bases spanning the gap. The CDR3 is 13 amino acids. The CDR3 region has the DNA TGTGCCAGCAGCTTAGATTCGGGGGACGAGCAGTACTTC. Protein: CASSLDSGDEQYF.

The chain combines TRBV6-2 or TRBV6-3 with TRBJ2-7, with 10 bases fitting TRBD1. From germline, CDR1 is MNHEY and CDR2 SVGEGT. CDR3 size: 14 residues. The V and J ends lost 4 bases and 5 bases, in that order; junction bases with no gene match: 5. CDR3 amino acids: CASSLTGGRNEQYF. The CDR3 region has the DNA TGTGCCAGCAGTTTGACAGGGGGCAGGAACGAGCAGTACTTC.